The next 3 T cell receptor beta chains were all read from a single sample in a study of blood T cell repertoires in COVID-19. TCRdb keeps only in-frame clones here, not all; method: immunoSEQ multiplex PCR. The sample consists of roughly 400,000 clones, roughly 88% of them appearing once. Sequencing was carried out using PBMCs or T cells enriched from blood (not recorded which). These receptors all stem from a man younger than 30 who had recovered from COVID-19.

J is TRBJ2-2 and V is TRBV5-1, with 8 bases identical to TRBD2. The V gene end was trimmed by 4 bases and the J gene end by 5 bases; junction bases not matched to a gene: 4. The germline V gene has CDR1 SGHRS and CDR2 YFSETQ. This CDR3 is 14 amino acids long. The CDR3 DNA reads as TGCGCCAGCAGCCCGGGGGGGACGACCGGGGAGCTGTTTTTT. This sequence encodes CASSPGGTTGELFF.

V usage is TRBV28 and J usage is TRBJ2-7; D gene unclear. This CDR3 spans 13 amino acids. The V end was cut by 5 bases, the J end by 2 bases, with 10 bases between. Per germline, CDR1 MDHEN and CDR2 SYDVKM. CDR3 loop: CASSTLPTYEQYF. CDR3 in DNA: TGTGCCAGCAGTACTTTACCCACCTACGAGCAGTACTTC.

This clone was observed once. The V gene is TRBV5-1, the J gene TRBJ2-4; 9 nucleotides match TRBD1. The junction had 8 bases not matched to a gene; V was cut back by 5 bases and J by 2 bases. Germline V gene sequence: CDR1 SGHRS, CDR2 YFSETQ. The CDR3 covers 16 residues. The DNA of the CDR3 is TGCGCCAGCAGTCCGACAGGGGGATTGACCAAAAACATTCAGTACTTC. Translated, it gives CASSPTGGLTKNIQYF.